This TCR beta chain was retrieved from a study of blood T cell repertoires in COVID-19. V shed 2 bases and J 9 bases; nucleotides not matched to a gene: 6. The CDR3 consists of 13 residues. Germline V lookup: CDR1 MNHNY, CDR2 SVGAGI (reference sequence). Using immunoSEQ multiplex PCR, the repertoire was profiled, and TCRdb retains in-frame clones only, with some absent. The repertoire includes some 250,000 clones, roughly 86% of them detected once, and 5.2% sits in the top ten. This rearrangement joins TRBV6-6 to TRBJ1-1; 7 bases map to TRBD1. Sequencing used peripheral blood. The TCR was taken from a woman in her sixties or seventies with COVID-19, enrolled during active disease. CDR3 DNA sequence: TGTGCCAGCAGTTACGTCACAGGGGTTCAAGCTTTCTTT. Protein: CASSYVTGVQAFF.